Below are 7 T cell receptor beta chains sequenced from a single sample in a study of blood T cell repertoires in COVID-19. Using immunoSEQ multiplex PCR, the repertoire was profiled, and TCRdb retains in-frame clones only, with some absent. The sample lists 45,000 or so clones; around 87% were seen once. Sequencing was performed on peripheral blood. These receptors were obtained from a woman older than 75 with active COVID-19.

This chain uses TRBV6-1 with TRBJ1-1; 8 bases align to TRBD1. Germline values: CDR1 MNHNS, CDR2 SASEGT. J lost 3 bases, V lost 4 bases, and 10 bases had no gene match. The CDR3 contains 16 residues. For the CDR3, the DNA is TGTGCCAGCAGTGCCCCCCTTGGGACAGGCGACACTGAAGCTTTCTTT. It is translated as CASSAPLGTGDTEAFF.

The chain couples TRBV30 to TRBJ2-2, with 10 bases lining up with TRBD2. Per germline, CDR1 GTSNPN and CDR2 SVGIG (reference sequence). The trim removed 3 bases at V and 0 bases at J, leaving 7 bases unmatched. The CDR3 length is 17 residues. CDR3 sequence: CAWRGLAGAANTGELFF. Written as DNA, the CDR3 is TGTGCCTGGAGGGGGCTAGCGGGGGCCGCGAACACCGGGGAGCTGTTTTTT.

This rearrangement joins TRBV14 to TRBJ1-6; 8 bases match TRBD1. The CDR3 is made up of 16 amino acids. V shed 4 bases, J shed 6 bases, and the junction held 8 bases outside the gene matches. Germline lookup yields CDR1 SGHDN and CDR2 FVKESK. This chain's CDR3 is CASSRHGQGGNSPLHF. CDR3 in DNA: TGTGCCAGCAGCCGACACGGACAGGGTGGTAATTCACCCCTCCACTTT.

The rearrangement links TRBV19 to TRBJ2-3, with 9 bases matching TRBD2. The V gene's germline CDR1 is LNHDA and CDR2 SQIVND (reference sequence). The length of the CDR3 is 16 residues. V trimming: 3 bases; J trimming: 5 bases; junction bases outside the gene matches: 9. CDR3: CASSMMAGGLGDTQYF. CDR3 nucleotides: TGTGCCAGTAGTATGATGGCGGGGGGGCTGGGAGATACGCAGTATTTT.

This chain uses TRBV23-1 with TRBJ2-7; TRBD1 agrees at 8 bases. TRBV23-1 falls under the ORF class, with uncertain function. The CDR3 has 14 amino acids. The V gene end was trimmed by 4 bases and the J gene end by 2 bases; junction bases not matched to a gene: 4. CDR3 protein: CASSRMDRAYEQYF. CDR3 nucleotides: TGCGCCAGCAGTCGGATGGACAGGGCCTACGAGCAGTACTTC.

This sequence joins TRBV4-3 and TRBJ2-3, with 11 positions matching TRBD1. The CDR3 length is 19 residues. CDR1 is LGHNA, CDR2 YSLEER, per germline. Losses at the gene ends were 1 base for V and 2 bases for J; bases not matched to a gene: 11. CDR3 coding DNA: TGCGCCAGCAGCCAAGCGGACAGGGGGCGCGTCGGGGTCACAGATACGCAGTATTTT. It translates to CASSQADRGRVGVTDTQYF.

This clone has just a few counts. The chain combines TRBV19 with TRBJ1-6, with D possibly TRBD1 on 5 matching bases. Trimming shortened V by 3 bases and J by 5 bases, and 11 bases separated the two germline ends. Germline V CDR1 and CDR2: LNHDA, SQIVND (reference sequence). The CDR3 is made up of 15 amino acids. CDR3 residues: CASSMAGRDNSPLHF. The CDR3 DNA is TGTGCCAGTAGTATGGCAGGGAGGGATAATTCACCCCTCCACTTT.